This TCR beta chain was found in a study of cytomegalovirus exposure and HLA in healthy donors (dated by TCRdb to about 2017). About the full investigation: An earlier analysis of 587 of the donors reported 250 to 350 Gb of sequence data and 100 million to 120 million unique TCR beta sequences obtained from 180 million or so T cells. An early release that covered approximately 600 HLA-typed donors contained approximately 300 gigabases of sequencing data and tens of millions of unique TCR sequences. Of the 350 to 450 genotyped donors, approximately 83% fell in the genetic ancestry cluster associated with self-reported Caucasian donors. The aim of the study was to test whether cataloging public T cell receptors could identify signatures of past pathogen exposure. The study profiled the T cell repertoires of more than 500 subjects by immunosequencing and related them to cytomegalovirus serostatus. In addition to the first cohort of hundreds of subjects, a separate validation cohort of 130 or so different subjects was used. To predict cytomegalovirus infection status, the study combined high-throughput TCR immunosequencing, statistical association of individual TCRs with disease status, and machine learning. To study patterns of TCR occurrence, a later analysis re-analyzed previously published TCR beta repertoires from 666 donors and added high-resolution HLA genotyping. Rather than using new phenotypic data, the later analysis identified candidate immune exposures from TCR beta sequences and from how often those sequences occurred across donors. To decide whether each TCR beta V gene segment behaved as functional or pseudogenic, an earlier analysis of some 570 of the donors relied on high-throughput TCR beta sequencing. Donor age, sex, ethnicity and CMV serostatus were compiled together with the repertoire data. A later genetic analysis used genome-wide SNP genotypes for about 60% of the 666 donors, treating that subset as a discovery cohort. Every discovery cohort repertoire had been produced on one sequencing platform. HLA typing covered class I and class II loci at four-digit resolution. The number of typed donors differed by locus: about 620-640 for A, B, C, DRB1 and DQB1; 500 to 550 for DQA1; approximately 610 for DPA1; and around 490 for DPB1. Roughly five DR-DQ haplotypes were treated as single units for association and clustering because of strong linkage in the cohort. On average, 235,054 unique TCR beta nucleotide sequences were sequenced per donor among several hundred genotyped donors of the cohort, with roughly 18% of those sequences being non-productive. Beyond this particular receptor, the publication reports: Roughly uniform sequencing depth across donors was assumed in presence/absence analyses, although this assumption may not hold. This cohort had only TCR beta chains sequenced, and the lack of alpha or paired-chain data limited which features could be detected. In vitro tests confirmed that a few of the cytomegalovirus-associated TCR beta chains recognize cytomegalovirus antigens. A later genetic analysis associated a missense DCLRE1C variant with V-gene and J-gene trimming of TCR beta chains, and an independent cohort replicated the association. In a later genetic analysis, fewer N-insertions in productive TCRs were reported among donors in an Asian-associated ancestry cluster than the approximately 710-donor mean. Broadly in line with IMGT annotations, most TCR beta V segments showed up in productive rearrangements about 87% or about 30% of the time in an earlier analysis of 450 to 750 of the donors. Across donors, most TCR sequences were observed very rarely, whereas some public TCRs were present in many individuals. At a false discovery rate of 0.05, a later analysis linked 16,951 TCR beta sequences to specific HLA alleles. Some IMGT-functional V segments, including TRBV6-2 and TRBV6-3, could not be told apart with the 87-base-pair reads, so those segments were excluded. In a later analysis, TCR association rates were found to vary across HLA loci, with the most associated TCRs seen for DRB1 alleles and the fewest for HLA-C alleles. Immune exposure information for the cohort was limited to CMV serostatus. In a later analysis, several top co-occurrence clusters were reported to appear linked to parvovirus B19, influenza, CMV and Epstein-Barr virus. The study listed 150 to 200 TCR beta chains as associated with cytomegalovirus. Linkage disequilibrium might explain the correlated functional status among segregating V segments, but an unknown experimental factor could not be ruled out. In both the original and validation cohorts, the classifier was reported to diagnose cytomegalovirus status with high specificity and sensitivity. Because HLA typing was missing for some donors at each locus, association tests included only the typed subset. Strong co-occurrence of HLA alleles, especially DR and DQ, made assigning TCR associations to individual alleles difficult. Compared with equally common non-associated chains, HLA-associated TCR beta chains in a later analysis were more clonally expanded and had lower generation probabilities. It was suggested by the authors that the approach could potentially be generalized to other disease states and immunological phenotypes. A cluster of highly shared sequence variants was judged likely to represent a technical artifact of the sequencing pipeline. A later analysis found that most CMV-associated TCR beta chains appeared HLA-restricted, with HLA associations seemingly driven largely by CMV exposure. Because counts were too low, roughly 17 rarely observed V segments, including chromosome 9 orphons, were left out of the earlier analysis of a few hundred of the donors. A further reported finding was that TCR beta sequences accurately predicted the HLA-A and HLA-B alleles for most subjects in the first cohort.

Taken from the germline V gene, the CDR1 and CDR2 loops are SGHTA and FQGNSA. Unmatched junction bases come to 7, with V trimmed by 2 bases and J by 5 bases. Reading from cysteine to phenylalanine, the CDR3 counts 15 amino acids. This entry keeps only the CDR3 DNA: 45 bases, framed from base 1. The library was built by means of the immunoSEQ multiplex PCR assay. A mixture of 60 forward primers for TCR Vbeta segments and 13 reverse primers for TCR Jbeta segments was used in the multiplex PCR. A multiplex PCR assay on genomic DNA amplified the CDR3 region of rearranged TCR beta genes. The Illumina HiSeq System was used to sequence the amplified TCR beta libraries as 87-base-pair reads. The source study handled its data this way. In a later analysis, tens of millions of unique TCR beta chains were counted across the approximately 620 repertoires, and approximately 11 million of these chains were shared by at least two donors. Raw reads were error-corrected and collapsed into unique sequences with a nearest-neighbor algorithm that merged closely related sequences to remove PCR and sequencing errors. Alignment of CDR3 sequences to IMGT reference sequences was used to assign V, D and J gene segments. Each retained sequence needed at least a six-nucleotide match to both a V gene segment and a J gene segment. Rearrangements were called productive when the CDR3 lacked stop codons and stayed in frame with V and J; all others were non-productive. Following IMGT convention, CDR3 was defined as the stretch from the second conserved V-encoded cysteine to the conserved J-encoded phenylalanine. In an earlier analysis of roughly 610 of the donors, sequences lacking an unambiguous match to a single V gene segment were excluded. In an earlier analysis of approximately 550 of the donors, V segments were called functional above 56.7% productive rearrangements and were called segregating when the between-donor standard deviation exceeded 5%. A statistical classification framework was built for diagnosing cytomegalovirus status from the catalog of TCR beta chain sequences. A later analysis assigned V and J genes by comparing TCR nucleotide sequences with IMGT/GENE-DB human TR gene sequences. Using the TCRdist pipeline, a later analysis assigned CDR3 sequences along with most-parsimonious VDJ recombination scenarios. In a later analysis, each TCR beta chain was defined by its CDR3 amino acid sequence together with its V-gene family, and reads lacking a unique V-gene family were excluded. As a way to deal with suspected cross-contamination and a sequencing artifact, a later analysis dropped 450 to 600 nucleotide sequences that were highly shared and had low generation probability. A later analysis calculated a clonal expansion index for each public chain from normalized within-repertoire ranks of inferred template counts. Generation probabilities in a later analysis came from a VDJ recombination model fitted to out-of-frame rearrangements, and those results were checked against IGoR. In a later analysis, hypergeometric tests were used to score TCR-TCR, TCR-HLA and TCR-CMV co-occurrence, with a repertoire-size bias correction applied to TCR pairs. False discovery rates were estimated in a later analysis by permuting HLA or CMV assignments 20 times. In a later analysis, co-occurring TCRs were grouped using DBSCAN, with TCRdist sequence similarity added in when clustering inside HLA-allele-positive subsets. Co-occurrence clustering excluded repertoires with fewer than 30,000 or more than 120,000 public chains, plus five with anomalous nucleotide sharing. What TCRdb holds here is the immuneACCESS table cut down to in-frame rearrangements. Part of the clones is not present; checked against another copy, under half of the missing clones reflect an unresolved V gene, and the others are unexplained. V and J calls and clone size are copied from that table; D and trimming were computed from the DNA. The sample profile shows 85,000 to 100,000 clones; about three quarters of them were found once. The top ten clones comprise around 6.6% of the sample.

Regarding this clone: Its specific antigen is unknown. Base-call qualities are not available, and no considerably larger clone is one nucleotide away.

The cohort comprised more than 550 healthy bone marrow donors. All cohort members were sampled while nominally healthy, although unrecorded immune exposures were likely present. The donor tested CMV seropositive and was one of the 289 seropositive cohort members. A peripheral blood sample was provided by each donor, and peripheral blood mononuclear cells were used for TCR beta sequencing. Genomic DNA extraction from the blood cell samples was performed with the Qiagen DNeasy Blood Extraction Kit. The rearrangement combines TRBV7-2 with TRBJ1-2; 8 nucleotides in the junction match TRBD1. This clonotype was sampled from a man in his fifties in good health and CMV-seropositive. Sequencing was done on a sample of PBMCs. CDR3 protein: CASSLTGQVEYGYTF. The sequenced DNA is TGTGCCAGCAGCTTAACGGGACAGGTCGAGTATGGCTACACCTTC.